This T cell receptor beta chain was sequenced during a study of T-cell memory formation after mild COVID-19. TCRdb itself ran the 5' RACE reads through MiXCR, one entry per CDR3 protein. The table includes fewer than 550,000 distinct CDR3 sequences, around 20% detected once. This clonotype has a handful of counts. The antigen remains unidentified. Study findings and constraints: Day 15 to 85 contracting clones showed balanced CD4/CD8; day 15 to 37 expanders favored CD4+.

The source material was PBMCs or a T cell subset sorted from them (not recorded which). This clonotype was sampled from an adult woman who had mild COVID-19 (a few samples of this study predate the infection). Cell type and time point are not known.

This CDR3 reads CASSFTGVDSPLHF. The CDR3 DNA follows: TGTGCCAGCAGCTTTACAGGGGTAGATTCACCCCTCCACTTT. The V and J genes are TRBV5-6 and TRBJ1-6; 7 nucleotides agree with TRBD1. This CDR3 has 14 amino acids. The V gene's germline CDR1 is SGHDT and CDR2 YYEEEE. Unmatched junction bases numbered 4, after V lost 2 bases and J lost 8 bases.